Listed here are 8 T cell receptor beta chains from one sample, sequenced in a study of blood T cell repertoires in COVID-19. Sequenced by immunoSEQ multiplex PCR; TCRdb stores in-frame clones only, minus some. The sample consists of some 48,000 clones, roughly four fifths of them appearing once. The sequenced sample consisted of peripheral blood. The receptors derive from a human donor with acute or convalescent COVID-19. The donor label of this sample is uncertain.

This chain links TRBV7-9 with TRBJ2-7, with D perhaps TRBD2 (6 bases). The CDR3 is 14 residues long. CDR1 and CDR2 (germline): SEHNR, FQNEAQ (reference sequence). V lost 3 bases and J lost 4, with 13 bases in between. The CDR3 bases are TGTGCCAGCAGCTTCCCGGGGGTGGTATACGAGCAGTACTTC. This gives the protein CASSFPGVVYEQYF. Supplemented by reference TRBV7-9 and TRBJ2-7, the full variable domain reads DTGVSQNPRHKITKRGQNVTFRCDPISEHNRLYWYRQTLGQGPEFLTYFQNEAQLEKSRLLSDRFSAERPKGSFSTLEIQRTEQGDSAMYLCASSFPGVVYEQYFGPGTRLTVT.

This clone was seen only a few times. The rearrangement uses TRBV5-4 and TRBJ1-5; TRBD1 aligns across 7 bases. CDR1 and CDR2 from the germline V gene are SGHNT and YYREEE (reference sequence). The V and J ends lost 4 bases and 3 bases, in that order; junction bases with no gene match: 4. The CDR3 length is 14 residues. The CDR3 loop reads CASSDGTANQPQHF. CDR3 nucleotide sequence: TGTGCCAGCAGCGACGGGACAGCCAATCAGCCCCAGCATTTT.

The chain recombines TRBV7-2 with TRBJ2-7, with unresolved D. V lost 4 bases to trimming and J lost 4 bases, with 17 bases between them. Germline CDR1 SGHTA, CDR2 FQGNSA. The CDR3 is 15 amino acids. CDR3 sequence (DNA): TGTGCCAGCAGCTCAGCCTACCGACTGGAATACGAGCAGTACTTC. It is translated as CASSSAYRLEYEQYF.

Details on this clone: One junction end disagrees with the germline gene, perhaps due to a read error. The V call is TRBV27, the J call TRBJ1-2; TRBD1 is a possible D gene (6 bases). This CDR3 contains 12 residues. Germline CDR1 MNHEY, CDR2 SMNVEV (reference sequence). This chain's CDR3 is CASSSSLQGLAF. The CDR3 DNA follows: TGTGCCAGCAGTTCATCCCTACAGGGTTTGGCCTTC.

The chain combines TRBV27 with TRBJ2-7; D gene ambiguous. The germline V gene encodes CDR1 MNHEY and CDR2 SMNVEV (reference sequence). The V gene lost 1 base and the J gene lost 0 bases, with 13 bases spanning the gap. The CDR3 covers 16 residues. The CDR3 coding sequence is TGTGCCAGCAGTTTATTTGGGCCAAAGAGCTCCTACGAGCAGTACTTC. It codes for CASSLFGPKSSYEQYF.

J is TRBJ2-5 and V is TRBV5-1; weak D call: TRBD2 (6 bases). Trimming removed 4 bases from V and 3 bases from J, with 16 bases in between. The CDR3 is 15 residues long. The V gene's germline CDR1 is SGHRS and CDR2 YFSETQ. In DNA form, the CDR3 reads TGCGCCAGCAGCCCTGCCCTTGGCGGGAAAGAGACCCAGTACTTC. Amino acid sequence: CASSPALGGKETQYF.

This clone occurred a few times. The gene calls are TRBV7-2 and TRBJ1-2; 9 bases are a match to TRBD1. Germline V gives CDR1 SGHTA, CDR2 FQGNSA. The CDR3 runs to 14 residues. After removal of 1 base from V and 7 bases from J, the junction contained 4 bases not matched to a gene. As DNA, the CDR3 is TGTGCCAGCAGCTTAGAACAGGGGGCGGGTGGCTACACCTTC. This codes for CASSLEQGAGGYTF.

The chain links TRBV4-3 to TRBJ1-2; D remains unclear. This CDR3 comprises 12 residues. V was trimmed by 4 bases and J by 5 bases, leaving 8 bases between them. CDR1 and CDR2 (germline): LGHNA, YSLEER. CDR3 residues: CASSRPGYGYTF. CDR3 coding DNA: TGCGCCAGCAGCCGCCCCGGGTATGGCTACACCTTC.